These T cell receptor beta chains were read from a single sample in a study of cytomegalovirus exposure and HLA in healthy donors. The repertoire was sequenced with immunoSEQ multiplex PCR; TCRdb's copy has only in-frame clones and lacks some. The sample includes roughly 130,000 clones, over 60% seen only once; the top ten take approximately 1%. Material for sequencing was PBMCs. These receptors all come from a human donor in good health. Both conserved end residues are part of each CDR3. The D gene is left open where the match is weak. Size is omitted from some rows. Given values are once, few, many or a class for expanded clones.

V gene	D gene	J gene	clone size	CDR3 DNA	CDR3 protein
TRBV4-1	TRBD2	TRBJ2-3	-	TGCGCCAGCAGCTACCGACCGGGACTAGCGGACACAGATACGCAGTATTTT	CASSYRPGLADTDTQYF
TRBV19	TRBD1	TRBJ1-3	-	TGTGCCACTTGGGACAGCTCTGGAAACACCATATATTTT	CATWDSSGNTIYF
TRBV29-1	-	TRBJ1-2	-	TGCAGCGCGTATCCCTCGGGAGACTATGGCTACACCTTC	CSAYPSGDYGYTF
TRBV5-1	-	TRBJ2-7	-	TGCGCCAGCAGCTTAGGCAGGGTGGAGCAGTACTTC	CASSLGRVEQYF
TRBV27	-	TRBJ2-1	once	TGTGCCAGCCTAGGGGACACCTACAATGAGCAGTTCTTC	CASLGDTYNEQFF
TRBV6-1	TRBD1	TRBJ2-7	-	TGTGCCAGCTCCCGGGACAGTGAATTCGAGCAGTACTTC	CASSRDSEFEQYF
TRBV9	TRBD2	TRBJ2-3	-	TGTGCCAGCAGCGTAGAGGTCGGGGGGGCTACAGATACGCAGTATTTT	CASSVEVGGATDTQYF
TRBV29-1	TRBD2	TRBJ2-1	-	TGCAGCGCTGTGGGGACTAGCATGTCCAATGAGCAGTTCTTC	CSAVGTSMSNEQFF
TRBV19	TRBD1	TRBJ1-5	-	TGTGCCAGTACCCCCACAGGGGCCCTCAATCAGCCCCAGCATTTT	CASTPTGALNQPQHF
TRBV27	-	TRBJ2-2	-	TGTGCCAGCAGTTTATCGATAACTGGCAGGGGGGAGACCGGGGAGCTGTTTTTT	CASSLSITGRGETGELFF
TRBV9	-	TRBJ1-4	-	TGTGCCAGCAGCCCAGGTGGGCAGTTTAATGAAAAACTGTTTTTT	CASSPGGQFNEKLFF
TRBV6-5	-	TRBJ1-5	-	TGTGCCAGCGATGTTAGGGGGGGGCCGAATCAGCCCCAGCATTTT	CASDVRGGPNQPQHF
TRBV2	TRBD1	TRBJ1-3	-	TGTGCCCACATCCGGGGACAGGGCGTCTCTGGAAACACCATATATTTT	CAHIRGQGVSGNTIYF
TRBV27	-	TRBJ2-6	few	TGTGCCAGTCACAGCTCTGGGGCCAACGTCCTGACTTTC	CASHSSGANVLTF
TRBV5-1	TRBD1	TRBJ2-3	few	TGCGCCAGCAGCACGACAGGGGCAGATACGCAGTATTTT	CASSTTGADTQYF
TRBV18	-	TRBJ2-7	-	TGTGCCAGCTCACCACCTTCCCTGACTAGGAACTACGAGCAGTACTTC	CASSPPSLTRNYEQYF
TRBV11-2	-	TRBJ2-5	-	TGTGCCAGCAGCCACAACAGAGTCCAAGAGACCCAGTACTTC	CASSHNRVQETQYF
TRBV7-9	TRBD1	TRBJ2-7	-	TGTGCCAGCAGTCAAACAGGGGGGAGCGAGCAGTACTTC	CASSQTGGSEQYF